This paragraph reports one T cell receptor (beta chain). Its antigen is not yet known. The data stem from a study of T cells expressing NK-cell markers (dated by TCRdb to 2019 to 2021). About the investigation overall: Three sorted T-cell subsets (CD3+CD56+NKG2C+, CD3+CD56+NKG2C- and CD3+CD56-NKG2C+) from fewer than 10 donors had their TCR beta-chain repertoires profiled. Among the eight sequenced donors, only one was HCMV-seronegative, while the other seven were HCMV-seropositive. Randomly selected healthy volunteers, three men and five women, were used as the eight sequenced donors. Sequencing of the libraries produced 2 x 150 bp reads on Illumina HiSeq 2000/2500, MiSeq or NextSeq. Broad study findings and their caveats: For six donors, the dominant CD3+CD56+NKG2C+ clonotypes were among the top 10 CD8+ clonotypes and accounted for about 1.0-7.5% of CD8+ T cells. Whether the expanded NKG2C-expressing T cell clones were specific for HCMV antigens remained unclear. Those dominant clonotypes were again the most abundant among CD3+CD56-NKG2C+ cells in a handful of donors, at about 25-60.1%.

HCMV-specific IgG was detected in serum with a commercial ELISA kit to determine HCMV serostatus. Ficoll density gradient centrifugation was used to isolate peripheral blood mononuclear cells from blood. The germline V gene yields MGHRA for CDR1 and YSYEKL for CDR2. The cysteine opens and the phenylalanine closes a CDR3 of 14 amino acids. The record lacks a DNA sequence. The sample was run on an Illumina HiSeq 2000. 5'RACE template switching, by which a universal primer site and unique molecular identifiers were added, was used to make TCR beta cDNA libraries. Synthesis of cDNA was primed from the TCR beta constant segment and was followed by two consecutive PCR amplification steps. Turning to the authors' computational methods: MIGEC was used to demultiplex reads and group reads by UMI, and MiTCR was used to assemble and quantify clonotypes. To exclude erroneous sequences, any TCR cDNA sequence not supported by at least two reads was discarded. Downstream repertoire analysis used the tcR package, and clonotypes were matched across fractions by CDR3 nucleotide sequence plus V segment. Antigen specificity was annotated against VDJdb with VDJmatch, allowing one amino acid substitution in CDR3. One entry per CDR3 protein sequence results from the TCRdb reprocessing of the reads, with DNA left out. TCRdb's processing, not the study's, gives the V and J calls here. The table held for this sample gives a few hundred thousand distinct CDR3 sequences. The top ten hold roughly 5.4% of the sample.

Sequencing was carried out using blood T cells: a sorted CD56 or NKG2C T cell subset, CD4+ or CD8+ T cells, or bulk PBMC T cells (not recorded which). This clonotype was sampled from a man aged 18-75 years in good health. The sequence is built from TRBV4-1 and TRBJ1-4; TCRdb designates TRBD1, a call that cannot be tested without DNA. The CDR3: CASSLRDRDEKLFF.